This TCR beta chain was observed in a study of T cell responses to AZD1222 COVID-19 vaccine. Study findings and constraints: The study found vaccine-associated CD4 TCRs spanning spike, dominant at 160-218 and 743-854. Nearly half of unique spike-specific TCRs reportedly avoided B.1.351 and B.1.1.7 mutated regions. Repertoires in all cases were sampled only once the peak T cell response had passed.

Here immunoSEQ multiplex PCR was the method, and the copy in TCRdb shows in-frame clones only, minus some. The sample gives approximately 110,000 clones, roughly 90% of which show up once; 4% to 4.5% is in the top ten. On this clone: Antigen specificity is unknown.

Per the germline V gene, CDR1 is LNHDA and CDR2 is SQIVND (reference sequence). The CDR3 is 19 residues long. The V segment lost 6 bases and the J segment 0 bases; nucleotides outside the gene matches: 10. This sequence joins TRBV19 and TRBJ2-1; 14 bases align to TRBD2. The sequencing used peripheral blood, collected on day 0 of AZD1222 vaccination. This sequence was found in an adult in good health. The CDR3 protein is CASSGTSGGLLRSYNEQFF. CDR3 in DNA: TGTGCCAGTAGCGGGACTAGCGGGGGTCTTCTCCGCTCCTACAATGAGCAGTTCTTC.